The next 31 T cell receptor beta chains were all read from a single sample in a study of T cell responses to AZD1222 COVID-19 vaccine. TCRdb's copy holds only in-frame clones and misses some; the assay was immunoSEQ multiplex PCR. Altogether over 100,000 clones are present, around 90% being singletons, with the ten largest covering about 2.5%. The sequences come from peripheral blood, collected 28 days after the second AZD1222 dose. These receptors all come from an adult who received the AZD1222 COVID-19 vaccine.

This chain joins TRBV27 and TRBJ2-1; TRBD1 matches 7 bases. V shed 2 bases, J shed 7 bases, and the junction held 14 bases outside the gene matches. The CDR3 sequence is 17 residues long. Germline V gene data show CDR1 as MNHEY and CDR2 as SMNVEV (reference sequence). The CDR3 here is CASSLKFGQAPENEQFF. In nucleotides, the CDR3 is TGTGCCAGCAGTTTAAAATTTGGACAGGCGCCCGAGAATGAGCAGTTCTTC.

This clone was observed a few times. The rearrangement uses TRBV29-1 and TRBJ2-2, with TRBD2 matching over 7 bases. Per germline, CDR1 SQVTM and CDR2 ANQGSEA. CDR3 length equals 13 residues. Unmatched junction bases numbered 4, after V lost 5 bases and J lost 4 bases. DNA of the CDR3: TGCAGCGTTTATAGGGAGGGCACCGGGGAGCTGTTTTTT. This gives the protein CSVYREGTGELFF.

The V gene is TRBV28, the J gene TRBJ1-2, with D uncertain. Trimming pared 5 bases from V and 4 bases from J, leaving 17 bases between. This CDR3 spans 15 amino acids. CDR1 and CDR2 (germline): MDHEN, SYDVKM. This chain's CDR3 is CASSPPGGLGYGYTF. CDR3 DNA: TGTGCCAGCAGTCCCCCCGGAGGGCTGGGCTATGGCTACACCTTC.

The chain combines TRBV5-1 with TRBJ1-1, with TRBD1 as a possible D gene (6 bases). CDR3 length: 16 amino acids. Germline V gene lookup returns CDR1 SGHRS and CDR2 YFSETQ. V was clipped by 2 bases and J by 3 bases, with 17 bases between them. CDR3 loop: CASSFAPRGSDTEAFF. In DNA, the CDR3 is TGCGCCAGCAGCTTTGCCCCTAGGGGGTCGGACACTGAAGCTTTCTTT.

The CDR3 DNA reads as TGTGCCAGCAGCCTCTCCGATGGGGGAGCTTTCTTT. Its protein is CASSLSDGGAFF. The chain is built from TRBV3-1 (or the pseudogene TRBV3-2) and TRBJ1-1; D is perhaps TRBD1 (5 bases). V was clipped by 4 bases and J by 10 bases, with 13 bases between them. Germline CDR1 LGHDT, CDR2 YNNKEL (reference sequence). The CDR3 contains 12 residues.

V is TRBV18 and J is TRBJ1-3, with no clear D. The ends were cut back, 3 bases at V and 0 bases at J, with 6 bases in the middle. Germline-derived CDR1 and CDR2 are KGHSH and LQKENI. The CDR3 loop spans 14 amino acids. CDR3 protein: CASSPSYSGNTIYF. The CDR3 nucleotides are TGTGCCAGCTCACCCTCTTACTCTGGAAACACCATATATTTT.

This clone was seen a single time. This chain joins TRBV23-1 and TRBJ1-3; TRBD1 agrees at 7 bases. TRBV23-1 is an ORF, and what it does is uncertain. The ends lost 0 bases at V and 3 bases at J; junction bases unmatched: 29. This CDR3 has 24 amino acids. The CDR3 reads CASSQSVGTASTPSSFQSGNTIYF. CDR3 sequence (DNA): TGCGCCAGCAGTCAATCTGTCGGGACAGCGAGTACACCTTCCTCTTTCCAAAGTGGAAACACCATATATTTT.

This chain uses TRBV11-2 with TRBJ1-1; maybe TRBD1 (5 bases). Trimming shortened V by 5 bases and J by 12 bases, and 13 bases separated the two germline ends. Germline CDR1 reads SGHAT; CDR2 reads FQNNGV. The CDR3 is 11 amino acids. CDR3 nucleotide sequence: TGTGCCAGCAGCCGATCAGGACAAACTTTCTTT. Its protein is CASSRSGQTFF.

This clone was counted a single time. The chain links TRBV7-9 to TRBJ1-4, with a possible D match to TRBD1 (6 bases). Germline V lookup: CDR1 SEHNR, CDR2 FQNEAQ (reference sequence). The CDR3 consists of 13 residues. V lost 5 bases, J lost 7 bases, and 11 bases lay in between. The CDR3 DNA reads TGTGCCAGCAGCGGAGAGGGGGGTGAAAAACTGTTTTTT. It codes for CASSGEGGEKLFF.

The rearrangement joins TRBV7-9 to TRBJ2-7; TRBD1 might be the D (6 bases). V was cut by 1 base and J by 2 bases, with 12 bases left in between. CDR3 size: 15 residues. Germline CDR1 SEHNR, CDR2 FQNEAQ (reference sequence). CDR3 region: CASSLGNGGAYEQYF. For the CDR3, the DNA is TGTGCCAGCAGCTTAGGGAATGGGGGCGCCTACGAGCAGTACTTC.

The chain joins TRBV2 to TRBJ1-5; D ambiguous. The V gene lost 0 bases and the J gene lost 1 base, with 22 bases spanning the gap. Per the germline V gene, CDR1 is SNHLY and CDR2 is FYNNEI. CDR3 size: 20 residues. Written as DNA, the CDR3 is TGTGCCAGCAGTGAAGCGCCCAGTACCTTAGTCGGCGGGAGCAATCAGCCCCAGCATTTT. Translating gives CASSEAPSTLVGGSNQPQHF.

The V gene is TRBV6-2 or TRBV6-3, the J gene TRBJ2-7; D gene ambiguous. Germline CDR1 reads MNHEY; CDR2 reads SVGEGT. The CDR3 totals 13 residues. V gave up 4 bases and J gave up 4 bases, with 11 bases separating them. The CDR3 DNA reads as TGTGCCAGCAGTTCCGAGGTCTGGTACGAGCAGTACTTC. The encoded protein is CASSSEVWYEQYF.

V is TRBV5-5 and J is TRBJ1-5; 10 bases map to TRBD1. Germline values: CDR1 SGHKS, CDR2 YYEKEE (reference sequence). The CDR3 spans 16 residues. V shed 2 bases, J shed 3 bases, and the junction held 5 bases outside the gene matches. The CDR3 loop reads CASSLRTGGVNQPQHF. CDR3 nucleotide sequence: TGTGCCAGCAGCTTAAGGACAGGGGGAGTCAATCAGCCCCAGCATTTT.

This clone was counted only a few times. The V call is TRBV9, the J call TRBJ1-2, with D tentatively TRBD1 (5 bases). Trimming took off 3 bases at V and 2 bases at J, with 14 bases between the two ends. Germline V gene sequence: CDR1 SGDLS, CDR2 YYNGEE. CDR3 length equals 15 residues. The CDR3 DNA reads TGTGCCAGCAGCGAGGCTACAGGTCGAAACTATGGCTACACCTTC. Its protein is CASSEATGRNYGYTF.

This clone was seen a handful of times. V and J are TRBV27 and TRBJ1-2, with 7 bases matching TRBD1. This CDR3 spans 14 amino acids. Germline V gene lookup returns CDR1 MNHEY and CDR2 SMNVEV (reference sequence). Trimming cost V 5 bases and J 7 bases; bases outside gene matches: 10. The CDR3 sequence is CASSTNDGQAGYTF. CDR3 DNA sequence: TGTGCCAGCAGTACCAACGACGGACAGGCTGGCTACACCTTC.

This clone appeared a single time. This sequence joins TRBV30 and TRBJ1-6; D gene ambiguous. V gave up 0 bases and J gave up 10 bases, with 7 bases separating them. The CDR3 is 12 amino acids. CDR1 and CDR2 (germline): GTSNPN, SVGIG (reference sequence). The DNA of the CDR3 is TGTGCCTGGAGTGTAGGGCGATCACCCCTCCACTTT. This encodes CAWSVGRSPLHF.

This chain links TRBV12-3 or TRBV12-4 with TRBJ1-2, with D possibly TRBD1 on 5 matching bases. There are 13 residues in the CDR3. The germline V and J ends were trimmed by 7 bases and 5 bases, with 14 bases remaining between them. In DNA, the CDR3 is TGTGCCAGCAAACGGGACTTTGTTTATGGCTACACCTTC. Encoded protein: CASKRDFVYGYTF.

The chain links TRBV9 to TRBJ2-2, with D possibly being TRBD2 (7 bases). Germline lookup yields CDR1 SGDLS and CDR2 YYNGEE. The CDR3 is made up of 15 amino acids. The V end lost 4 bases, the J end lost 2 bases, and 12 bases lay between the germline ends. DNA of the CDR3: TGTGCCAGCAGCCGGGGGGACACCAACACCGGGGAGCTGTTTTTT. It codes for CASSRGDTNTGELFF.

The V call is TRBV6-5, the J call TRBJ2-4, with 10 bases aligning to TRBD1. Germline CDR1 and CDR2: MNHEY and SVGAGI. The CDR3 is made up of 15 amino acids. V was pared by 0 bases and J by 7 bases, with 3 bases of the junction left unmatched. CDR3 DNA sequence: TGTGCCAGCAGTTACTCGGACAGGGGGGTGAACATTCAGTACTTC. This translates into CASSYSDRGVNIQYF.

The V gene is TRBV15, the J gene TRBJ2-1; 11 nucleotides line up with TRBD2. After removal of 8 bases from V and 5 bases from J, the junction contained 5 bases not matched to a gene. The length of the CDR3 is 14 residues. CDR1 is LNHNV and CDR2 is YYDKDF in the germline V gene (reference sequence). CDR3: CATCLAGGDNEQFF. As DNA, the CDR3 is TGTGCCACCTGTCTAGCGGGGGGTGACAATGAGCAGTTCTTC.

The chain recombines TRBV4-3 with TRBJ2-1; D may be TRBD2 (6 bases). The V end was cut by 0 bases, the J end by 9 bases, with 15 bases between. This CDR3 comprises 15 residues. Germline-derived CDR1 and CDR2 are LGHNA and YSLEER. CDR3 coding DNA: TGCGCCAGCAGCCAAGACTGGCGGGGTGATGGTGAGCAGTTCTTC. Its protein is CASSQDWRGDGEQFF.

The chain links TRBV5-4 to TRBJ1-2, with TRBD1 as a possible D gene (6 bases). The CDR3 loop spans 20 amino acids. The germline V gene has CDR1 SGHNT and CDR2 YYREEE (reference sequence). V lost 4 bases and J 4 bases, leaving 32 bases between the germline ends. The CDR3 is CASSPRTINREIPSSYGYTF. The CDR3, as DNA: TGTGCCAGCAGCCCACGAACTATAAACAGGGAAATCCCTTCCTCCTATGGCTACACCTTC.

J is TRBJ1-2 and V is TRBV5-5; D remains unclear. CDR1 and CDR2 from the germline V gene are SGHKS and YYEKEE (reference sequence). The CDR3 totals 16 residues. The V end was cut by 0 bases, the J end by 1 base, with 13 bases between. The CDR3 here is CASSLGGSSVNYGYTF. The CDR3 region has the DNA TGTGCCAGCAGCTTGGGTGGCTCCAGCGTTAACTATGGCTACACCTTC.

This chain uses TRBV7-2 with TRBJ2-7; the D is unclear. Trimming took 6 bases from V and 6 from J, leaving 9 bases between them. The CDR3 is made up of 11 amino acids. The germline V gene has CDR1 SGHTA and CDR2 FQGNSA. CDR3 coding DNA: TGTGCCAGCAGTACCGACCTCGAGCAGTACTTC. The encoded protein is CASSTDLEQYF.

This clone was observed a handful of times. This chain joins TRBV19 and TRBJ1-6; D is unresolved. CDR3 length equals 15 residues. V shed 7 bases and J shed 5 bases, with 15 bases lying between them. Germline V CDR1 and CDR2: LNHDA, SQIVND (reference sequence). The CDR3 loop is CASNGYPSNNSPLHF. The CDR3 coding sequence is TGTGCCAGTAACGGATATCCAAGCAATAATTCACCCCTCCACTTT.

This chain joins TRBV18 and TRBJ1-2; 8 bases agree with TRBD1. Germline trimming cut 3 bases from V and 2 bases from J; bases unmatched to any gene: 5. Germline V gene data show CDR1 as KGHSH and CDR2 as LQKENI. This CDR3 has 15 amino acids. As DNA, the CDR3 is TGTGCCAGCTCACCCGAGACAGGGGCAAACTATGGCTACACCTTC. It yields the protein CASSPETGANYGYTF.

V gene TRBV7-3 combines with J gene TRBJ2-7; 8 bases match TRBD1. The germline CDR1 and CDR2 sequences are SGHTA and FQGTGA. This CDR3 is built from 18 residues. V lost 1 base to trimming and J lost 4 bases; unmatched junction nucleotides: 15. The CDR3 nucleotides read TGTGCCAGCAGCTTAAGGGGCCCCCGACAGGGGACCAAGTACGAGCAGTACTTC. It is translated as CASSLRGPRQGTKYEQYF. The full variable domain, with the rest looked up from reference TRBV7-3 and TRBJ2-7, is GAGVSQTPSNKVTEKGKYVELRCDPISGHTALYWYRQSLGQGPEFLIYFQGTGAADDSGLPNDRFFAVRPEGSVSTLKIQRTERGDSAVYLCASSLRGPRQGTKYEQYFGPGTRLTVT.

This clone showed up many times. Written as DNA, the CDR3 is TGCAGTGCTTATTCCACTGAAGCTTTCTTT. Translation gives CSAYSTEAFF. The genes are TRBV20-1 and TRBJ1-1; D is unclear. Trimming took 5 bases from V and 4 from J, leaving 5 bases between them. The CDR3 spans 10 residues. Per germline, CDR1 DFQATT and CDR2 SNEGSKA (reference sequence).

The chain uses TRBV5-1 and TRBJ1-6; TRBD1 is a possible D gene (5 bases). V lost 1 base and J lost 9, with 14 bases in between. This CDR3 comprises 15 residues. Germline values: CDR1 SGHRS, CDR2 YFSETQ. CDR3 in amino acids: CASSLQGAVRSPLHF. CDR3 nucleotides: TGCGCCAGCAGCTTGCAGGGCGCAGTACGTTCACCCCTCCACTTT.

The rearrangement joins TRBV25-1 to TRBJ1-6, with TRBD1 identical over 9 bases. Per germline, CDR1 MGHDK and CDR2 SYGVNS. The V gene end was trimmed by 6 bases and the J gene end by 7 bases; junction bases not matched to a gene: 7. The CDR3 sequence is 15 residues long. The CDR3 DNA follows: TGTGCCAGCAGGGGGGGGACAGGGTGGAATTCACCCCTCCACTTT. It yields the protein CASRGGTGWNSPLHF.

This clone has a handful of counts. This chain uses TRBV12-3 or TRBV12-4 with TRBJ1-2, with TRBD1 identical over 7 bases. The CDR3 extends over 13 amino acids. The V segment lost 6 bases and the J segment 4 bases; nucleotides outside the gene matches: 5. The DNA for the CDR3 is TGTGCCAGCAGCCGAGGGGGCGGCTATGGCTACACCTTC. This gives the protein CASSRGGGYGYTF.